This TCR beta chain was recorded in a study of PD-L1 blockade in urothelial cancer (dated by TCRdb to 2016 to 2017). Some background on the complete study: Therapy was started at some point between 2013 and 2015 for all patients, and atezolizumab 1,200 mg was administered intravenously every 3 weeks. About 85% of the 29 patients were males with bladder-origin urothelial cancer, and about 60% of the 29 reported a prior smoking history. Patients had an ECOG performance status of 0 or 1 and had received between 0 and 3 prior chemotherapy regimens. Blood samples were analyzed 3 weeks after the start of treatment (second dose) and 6 weeks after the start of treatment. Blood samples gave a median of about 130,000 T cells and approximately 85,000 unique TCRs, with a median clonality of 0.080. An exploratory multi-omic analysis was conducted of the somatic, immune and clinical correlates of response to PD-L1 blockade with atezolizumab in urothelial cancer. Pretreatment tumor samples and matched peripheral blood, collected serially before and after atezolizumab treatment, underwent TCR sequencing. Progression-free survival longer than 6 months counted as durable clinical benefit, and TCR features were additionally tested against both progression-free and overall survival. In the same patients, whole exome sequencing and RNA sequencing of pretreatment tumors were performed in addition to TCR sequencing. Roughly nine patients achieved durable clinical benefit and approximately 20 did not. Around 30 patients had pretreatment blood TCR-seq, approximately 24 had at least one posttreatment blood collection, and approximately 24 had tumor TCR-seq.

Taken with the paper, the label for time point translates to: pretreatment peripheral blood. The cohort comprised 30 or so patients with locally advanced or metastatic urothelial carcinoma treated at Memorial Sloan Kettering on a trial protocol. Peripheral blood mononuclear cells were collected pretreatment and during treatment, at between 1 and 8 total time points per patient. The Qiagen DNeasy Blood extraction kit was used to purify genomic DNA from total PBMCs and tumor samples. PBMCs were collected pretreatment and during treatment, and were isolated and stored as previously described. The junction carries 10 bases between V and J, which are trimmed by 4 bases and 3 bases respectively. The CDR1 and CDR2 encoded by the germline V gene are SGHRS and YFSETQ. The CDR3 contains 13 residues, cysteine and phenylalanine counted. Only the CDR3 portion is preserved as DNA: 39 bases, with reading frame beginning at the first base.

Beyond this particular receptor, the publication reports: A pretreatment peripheral blood TCR clonality below the median was linked to improved progression-free and overall survival. Greater expansion of tumor-associated TCR clones in peripheral blood 3 weeks after the start of treatment was observed in patients with durable benefit (n of about 21, p = 0.022). Because of the small sample size (n ≈ 29) and the many exploratory analyses performed, the results are intended to be regarded as hypothesis-generating.

To estimate absolute template abundance from read counts, synthetic TCR analog templates were spiked into each PCR. TCRbeta CDR3 regions were amplified from genomic DNA with bias-controlled V and J gene primers using the immunoSEQ assay. Sequencing of rearranged TCRbeta segments was done at approximately 20X coverage. As for the authors' bioinformatics: Clustering was used to correct sequencing errors, and CDR3s were annotated against IMGT to assign V, D and J genes. Downstream analyses used only productive TCRbeta rearrangements, leaving out any out-of-frame or stop-codon sequences. To compute clonality, Shannon entropy was normalized by the log of the number of unique productive sequences and then subtracted from one. Fisher's exact test with Benjamini-Hochberg correction, using a cutoff of adjusted p below 0.01, was how clones that differed between time points or between blood and tumor were identified. Held by TCRdb, this immuneACCESS table contains in-frame sequences only and omits some clones. Under half of the omission traces to an unresolved V gene where checked; the cause of the rest is unknown. V and J calls and clone size are as listed in that table; D and trimming were resolved from the DNA. In all, the sample holds about 86,000 clones, and about 85% of those were seen once. The ten largest make up approximately 15% of the sample.

This clone appeared a few times. The antigen it recognizes is unknown. Base-call qualities are not available, and no considerably larger clone is one nucleotide away. The source is a man aged 55 to 70 with urothelial cancer. The rearrangement combines TRBV5-1 with TRBJ1-1; no D gene is confidently identified. The source was PBMCs, collected around atezolizumab (anti-PD-L1) treatment. The sequence in DNA is TGCGCCAGCAGCAACAACCTCCACACTGAAGCTTTCTTT. Translation gives CASSNNLHTEAFF.